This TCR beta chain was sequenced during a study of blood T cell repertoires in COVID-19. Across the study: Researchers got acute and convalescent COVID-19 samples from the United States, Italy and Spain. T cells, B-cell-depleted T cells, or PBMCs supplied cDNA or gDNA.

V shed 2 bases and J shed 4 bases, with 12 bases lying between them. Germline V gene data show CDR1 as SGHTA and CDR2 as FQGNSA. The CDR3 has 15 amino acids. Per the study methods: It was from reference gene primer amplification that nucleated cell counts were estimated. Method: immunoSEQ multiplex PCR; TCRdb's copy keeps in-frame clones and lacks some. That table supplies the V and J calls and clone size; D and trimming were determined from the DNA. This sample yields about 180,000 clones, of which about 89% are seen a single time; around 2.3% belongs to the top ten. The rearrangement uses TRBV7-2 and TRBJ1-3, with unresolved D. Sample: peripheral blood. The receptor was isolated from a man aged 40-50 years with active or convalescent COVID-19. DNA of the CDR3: TGTGCCAGCAGCTTACCGGTTTCGGGAGGAAACACCATATATTTT. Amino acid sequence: CASSLPVSGGNTIYF. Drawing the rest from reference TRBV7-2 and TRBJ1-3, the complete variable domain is GAGVSQSPSNKVTEKGKDVELRCDPISGHTALYWYRQSLGQGLEFLIYFQGNSAPDKSGLPSDRFSAERTGGSVSTLTIQRTQQEDSAVYLCASSLPVSGGNTIYFGEGSWLTVV.